Listed below are T cell receptor beta chains from one sample, sequenced in a study of cytomegalovirus exposure and HLA in healthy donors. Produced via immunoSEQ multiplex PCR; TCRdb's table is partial and in-frame only. This sample carries 75,000 to 90,000 clones, approximately 78% of them seen once, and the ten largest clones take approximately 4.6%. What was sequenced was PBMCs. These receptors all stem from a man aged 35-49 years in good health and CMV-seronegative. Each CDR3 is given with its conserved first and last residue. A D gene is named only where the DNA matches it firmly. Clone size, where shown, is once, few, many, or a class for clones that have expanded.

CDR3nt: TGTGCCAGCAGTCCCGACAGCTACGAGCAGTACTTC
CDR3aa: CASSPDSYEQYF
v_gene: TRBV28
d_gene: NA
abundance: NA
j_gene: TRBJ2-7

CDR3nt: TGTGCCATCAGTGAGCTACAGGGAGGGGAGACCCAGTACTTC
CDR3aa: CAISELQGGETQYF
v_gene: TRBV10-3
d_gene: NA
abundance: NA
j_gene: TRBJ2-5

CDR3nt: TGTGCCAGCAGTTACTCTTCCGGGAGCTCTGGCTACACCTTC
CDR3aa: CASSYSSGSSGYTF
v_gene: TRBV6-6
d_gene: NA
abundance: NA
j_gene: TRBJ1-2

CDR3nt: TGTGCCAGCAGCCAGACTAGCTCGGTCGATACGCAGTATTTT
CDR3aa: CASSQTSSVDTQYF
v_gene: TRBV2
d_gene: TRBD2
abundance: NA
j_gene: TRBJ2-3

CDR3nt: TGCGCCAGCAGCTCCCGGCAGGGGGCCTTGGAGGGCTACACCTTC
CDR3aa: CASSSRQGALEGYTF
v_gene: TRBV5-1
d_gene: TRBD1
abundance: NA
j_gene: TRBJ1-2

CDR3nt: TGTGCCAGCAGTCCCTGGGACAGAATGAACACTGAAGCTTTCTTT
CDR3aa: CASSPWDRMNTEAFF
v_gene: TRBV27
d_gene: TRBD1
abundance: medium-sized
j_gene: TRBJ1-1

CDR3nt: TGTGCCAGCAGTCGAAGGGGGGGCAGCTCCTACAATGAGCAGTTCTTC
CDR3aa: CASSRRGGSSYNEQFF
v_gene: TRBV28
d_gene: NA
abundance: few
j_gene: TRBJ2-1

CDR3nt: TGTGCCAGTAGTATAGCAGCGAGTTTCTACACTGAAGCTTTCTTT
CDR3aa: CASSIAASFYTEAFF
v_gene: TRBV19
d_gene: NA
abundance: NA
j_gene: TRBJ1-1

CDR3nt: TGTGCCAGCAGCTTATCTTTTAGCGGGAGTTACGAGCAGTACTTC
CDR3aa: CASSLSFSGSYEQYF
v_gene: TRBV7-2
d_gene: TRBD2
abundance: NA
j_gene: TRBJ2-7

CDR3nt: TGTGCCAGCAGGAACACCCTTGAAAAACTGTTTTTT
CDR3aa: CASRNTLEKLFF
v_gene: TRBV6-5
d_gene: NA
abundance: NA
j_gene: TRBJ1-4

CDR3nt: TGTGCTAGCAGCTTAGGTCTCCCTACTAGCGGGCTGGGGACCCAGTACTTC
CDR3aa: CASSLGLPTSGLGTQYF
v_gene: TRBV7-7
d_gene: TRBD2
abundance: NA
j_gene: TRBJ2-5

CDR3nt: TGTGCCAGCAGTCCAGGGGGCGGCAACTATGGCTACACCTTC
CDR3aa: CASSPGGGNYGYTF
v_gene: TRBV6-4
d_gene: TRBD1
abundance: NA
j_gene: TRBJ1-2

CDR3nt: TGTGCCAGTAGCATAGGGGGACAGGGGAACACCGGGGAGCTGTTTTTT
CDR3aa: CASSIGGQGNTGELFF
v_gene: TRBV19
d_gene: TRBD1
abundance: NA
j_gene: TRBJ2-2

CDR3nt: TGCAGCGTTGATTTTAGCGGGACAGATACGCAGTATTTT
CDR3aa: CSVDFSGTDTQYF
v_gene: TRBV29-1
d_gene: TRBD2
abundance: NA
j_gene: TRBJ2-3

CDR3nt: TGTGCCAGCAGTTCCCGTCGGACAGCCATCAATCAGCCCCAGCATTTT
CDR3aa: CASSSRRTAINQPQHF
v_gene: TRBV28
d_gene: NA
abundance: NA
j_gene: TRBJ1-5

CDR3nt: TGTGCCAGCAGCGTAGCTTCGGGCAATGAGCAGTTCTTC
CDR3aa: CASSVASGNEQFF
v_gene: TRBV9
d_gene: NA
abundance: NA
j_gene: TRBJ2-1

CDR3nt: TGTGCCAGCAGCTCCGGGGGGGAAATGAACACTGAAGCTTTCTTT
CDR3aa: CASSSGGEMNTEAFF
v_gene: TRBV7-6
d_gene: NA
abundance: NA
j_gene: TRBJ1-1

CDR3nt: TGTGCCAGCAGCTGGGGGGACAGCGCCTATGGCTACACCTTC
CDR3aa: CASSWGDSAYGYTF
v_gene: TRBV7-9
d_gene: TRBD1
abundance: NA
j_gene: TRBJ1-2

CDR3nt: TGTGCCAGCAGTTTCCGCGGATCTGGCTGCACCTTC
CDR3aa: CASSFRGSGCTF
v_gene: TRBV28
d_gene: NA
abundance: NA
j_gene: TRBJ1-2

CDR3nt: TGTGCCAGCAGCTTAACTAGCGGGGGCACAGATACGCAGTATTTT
CDR3aa: CASSLTSGGTDTQYF
v_gene: TRBV7-2
d_gene: TRBD2
abundance: NA
j_gene: TRBJ2-3